The 32 T cell receptor beta chains below were found in one sample sequenced in a study of cytomegalovirus exposure and HLA in healthy donors. Researchers ran the PCR with 60 Vbeta and 13 Jbeta primers. TCRdb's copy holds only in-frame clones and misses some; the assay was immunoSEQ multiplex PCR. This sample has some 220,000 clones, with roughly 91% found just once. Sequencing input: PBMCs. These receptors all stem from a young woman in good health and CMV-seronegative.

This rearrangement joins TRBV7-3 to TRBJ2-7; tentatively, D is TRBD1 (5 bases). Per the germline V gene, CDR1 is SGHTA and CDR2 is FQGTGA. Trimming pared 2 bases from V and 5 bases from J, leaving 10 bases between. This CDR3 has 13 residues. CDR3 DNA: TGTGCCAGCAGCTTAGGCAGGGTTGACGAGCAGTACTTC. Translation: CASSLGRVDEQYF.

In its sample, this clone was seen once. V usage is TRBV19 and J usage is TRBJ2-1; 14 bases line up with TRBD2. After removal of 8 bases from V and 2 bases from J, the junction contained 5 bases not matched to a gene. This CDR3 has 16 amino acids. Germline V gives CDR1 LNHDA, CDR2 SQIVND (reference sequence). The CDR3 protein is CASSTSGRAPYNEQFF. In nucleotides, the CDR3 is TGTGCCAGTTCGACTAGCGGGAGGGCCCCCTACAATGAGCAGTTCTTC.

The chain is built from TRBV6-5 and TRBJ2-7; 8 nucleotides align to TRBD1. With V trimmed by 6 bases and J by 2 bases, 6 bases remained unmatched. Germline V gene sequence: CDR1 MNHEY, CDR2 SVGAGI. CDR3 length: 14 amino acids. In DNA form, the CDR3 reads TGTGCCAGCAGGACAGGACAGGGACCCTACGAGCAGTACTTC. Encoded protein: CASRTGQGPYEQYF.

The chain uses TRBV27 and TRBJ2-3; D possibly corresponds to TRBD1 (6 bases). The ends were cut back, 5 bases at V and 0 bases at J, with 15 bases in the middle. The germline CDR1 and CDR2 sequences are MNHEY and SMNVEV (reference sequence). The CDR3 consists of 16 residues. The CDR3 region is CASSHLGGPSTDTQYF. The CDR3 region has the DNA TGTGCCAGCAGTCACCTTGGGGGCCCCAGCACAGATACGCAGTATTTT.

The chain joins TRBV4-3 to TRBJ2-1; 9 nucleotides match TRBD2. V lost 0 bases, J lost 3 bases, and 3 bases stayed unmatched. Germline values: CDR1 LGHNA, CDR2 YSLEER. CDR3 length: 16 residues. CDR3 DNA: TGCGCCAGCAGCCAAGAAAGTAGCGGGAGCTACAATGAGCAGTTCTTC. It translates to CASSQESSGSYNEQFF.

This clone was recorded only once. The chain couples TRBV6-5 to TRBJ2-3, with TRBD2 identical over 7 bases. Germline CDR1 MNHEY, CDR2 SVGAGI. With 6 bases clipped from V and 1 base from J, the junction kept 7 bases outside the gene matches. The CDR3 is 15 residues long. DNA of the CDR3: TGTGCCAGCAGCCCACAGCGGGACCGCACAGATACGCAGTATTTT. It yields the protein CASSPQRDRTDTQYF.

This sequence joins TRBV19 and TRBJ2-7, with a tentative D call TRBD1 (6 bases). The CDR3 contains 16 residues. CDR1 and CDR2 from the germline V gene are LNHDA and SQIVND (reference sequence). Deletions cut 1 base from V and 1 base from J, with 14 bases between. The CDR3 loop reads CASSIVATGGSYEQYF. The CDR3 nucleotides are TGTGCCAGTAGTATAGTCGCGACAGGCGGTTCCTACGAGCAGTACTTC.

This chain joins TRBV4-2 and TRBJ2-1; D is possibly TRBD1 (6 bases). V dropped 3 bases and J dropped 5 bases, with 17 bases sitting between them. Germline CDR1 LGHNA, CDR2 YNFKEQ. The CDR3 is 16 amino acids. The CDR3 DNA is TGTGCCAGCAGCCATGAGGGGGACGGGTTCCACAATGAGCAGTTCTTC. Protein: CASSHEGDGFHNEQFF.

The V and J genes are TRBV27 and TRBJ2-7; D is uncertain. V was cut by 6 bases and J by 4 bases, with 13 bases left in between. The CDR3 loop spans 13 amino acids. Germline CDR1 reads MNHEY; CDR2 reads SMNVEV (reference sequence). This chain's CDR3 is CASSRRDNYEQYF. As DNA, the CDR3 is TGTGCCAGCAGCCGAAGAGACAATTACGAGCAGTACTTC.

The CDR3 DNA reads as TGTGCCAGCAGTGAACGGCTAGCGGTGAACAATGAGCAGTTCTTC. As protein: CASSERLAVNNEQFF. The rearrangement links TRBV2 to TRBJ2-1; 7 bases agree with TRBD2. The V and J ends lost 2 bases and 5 bases, in that order; junction bases with no gene match: 6. Germline V gene data show CDR1 as SNHLY and CDR2 as FYNNEI. This CDR3 contains 15 residues.

The V and J genes are TRBV5-1 and TRBJ1-2; weak D call: TRBD1 (6 bases). Trimming stripped 4 bases from V and 5 bases from J, with 15 bases between. From germline, CDR1 is SGHRS and CDR2 YFSETQ. This CDR3 contains 14 residues. CDR3 sequence reads: CASSMDGQTYGYTF. CDR3 nucleotide sequence: TGCGCCAGCAGCATGGATGGACAGACATATGGCTACACCTTC. The whole variable domain, filled in from reference TRBV5-1 and TRBJ1-2, reads KAGVTQTPRYLIKTRGQQVTLSCSPISGHRSVSWYQQTPGQGLQFLFEYFSETQRNKGNFPGRFSGRQFSNSRSEMNVSTLELGDSALYLCASSMDGQTYGYTFGSGTRLTVV.

The rearrangement joins TRBV5-5 to TRBJ2-1; D perhaps matches TRBD1 (5 bases). This CDR3 is built from 16 residues. Germline CDR1 reads SGHKS; CDR2 reads YYEKEE (reference sequence). V lost 5 bases, J lost 6 bases, and 21 bases lay in between. CDR3 bases: TGTGCCAGCAGTCGCGTAGGGGTTTTGGGGTTCAATGAGCAGTTCTTC. It is translated as CASSRVGVLGFNEQFF.

The rearrangement links TRBV30 to TRBJ1-1; D might be TRBD1 (5 bases). The germline V gene has CDR1 GTSNPN and CDR2 SVGIG (reference sequence). There are 13 residues in the CDR3. V was cut by 6 bases and J by 1 base, with 12 bases left in between. The chain's CDR3 is CACGRQTNTEAFF. The DNA of the CDR3 is TGTGCCTGCGGACGACAGACGAACACTGAAGCTTTCTTT.

This clone was seen once. This chain joins TRBV10-1 and TRBJ1-1; no definite D call. The CDR3 is made up of 14 amino acids. With 7 bases removed from V and 4 bases from J, the gap between germline ends came to 16 bases. Germline lookup yields CDR1 WNHNN and CDR2 SYGVQD (reference sequence). CDR3: CASNPGFVGTEAFF. Written as DNA, the CDR3 is TGCGCCAGCAATCCCGGGTTCGTCGGCACTGAAGCTTTCTTT.

This clone was detected only once. This sample also contains other DNA sequences that code for the same CDR3. The chain combines TRBV5-1 with TRBJ2-1, with TRBD2 matching 13 bases. CDR3 size: 15 residues. Germline loops: CDR1 SGHRS, CDR2 YFSETQ. J lost 7 bases, V lost 1 base, and 2 bases had no gene match. In nucleotides, the CDR3 is TGCGCCAGCAGCTTGACTAGCGGGGGGGGGAATGAGCAGTTCTTC. As protein: CASSLTSGGGNEQFF. Looking up the rest from reference TRBV5-1 and TRBJ2-1 gives the full variable domain: KAGVTQTPRYLIKTRGQQVTLSCSPISGHRSVSWYQQTPGQGLQFLFEYFSETQRNKGNFPGRFSGRQFSNSRSEMNVSTLELGDSALYLCASSLTSGGGNEQFFGPGTRLTVL.

This chain uses TRBV27 with TRBJ2-1; tentatively, D is TRBD1 (5 bases). Looked up from germline, CDR1 is MNHEY and CDR2 is SMNVEV (reference sequence). This CDR3 comprises 13 residues. V dropped 10 bases and J dropped 4 bases, with 14 bases sitting between them. The CDR3 reads CATGRPAYNEQFF. The CDR3 DNA follows: TGTGCCACAGGGCGGCCCGCATACAATGAGCAGTTCTTC.

A single count supports this clone. J is TRBJ1-2 and V is TRBV18; D might be TRBD1 (6 bases). Germline V gene sequence: CDR1 KGHSH, CDR2 LQKENI. The CDR3 covers 13 residues. V was pared by 2 bases and J by 3 bases, with 7 bases between. DNA for the CDR3: TGTGCCAGCTCACCAGCAGGGGACTATGGCTACACCTTC. This encodes CASSPAGDYGYTF.

The chain links TRBV9 to TRBJ1-5; 11 positions agree with TRBD1. CDR3 length equals 15 residues. With 7 bases clipped from V and 6 bases from J, the junction kept 9 bases outside the gene matches. Germline-derived CDR1 and CDR2 are SGDLS and YYNGEE. The CDR3 reads CASGEGQGGGQPQHF. The CDR3 DNA reads as TGTGCCAGCGGCGAGGGACAGGGGGGGGGTCAGCCCCAGCATTTT.

The gene calls are TRBV2 and TRBJ1-2; 7 nucleotides align to TRBD1. V gave up 7 bases and J gave up 6 bases; unmatched junction bases: 5. CDR3 length: 12 amino acids. Germline V CDR1 and CDR2: SNHLY, FYNNEI. In DNA, the CDR3 is TGTGCCAGCACCCGGGACAGAGATGGCTACACCTTC. Its protein is CASTRDRDGYTF.

This chain connects TRBV7-8 to TRBJ1-2, with a possible D match to TRBD1 (6 bases). The germline CDR1 and CDR2 sequences are SGHVS and FQNEAQ. Trimming pared 4 bases from V and 4 bases from J, leaving 19 bases between. The CDR3 length is 16 residues. CDR3 nucleotides: TGTGCCAGCAGCTCCGCGGACAGAGGACTTCTCTATGGCTACACCTTC. Translating gives CASSSADRGLLYGYTF.

The chain couples TRBV2 to TRBJ2-7, with 12 bases aligning to TRBD1. V dropped 7 bases and J dropped 3; count of bases not matched to a gene: 10. Per the germline V gene, CDR1 is SNHLY and CDR2 is FYNNEI. This CDR3 spans 16 amino acids. The CDR3 DNA follows: TGTGCCAGCATCGGATTGGGACAGGGGGCCCTCTACGAGCAGTACTTC. Translated: CASIGLGQGALYEQYF.

The chain recombines TRBV10-1 with TRBJ2-2, with 11 positions matching TRBD1. CDR3 length: 18 amino acids. V dropped 0 bases and J dropped 7; count of bases not matched to a gene: 10. Germline CDR1 reads WNHNN; CDR2 reads SYGVQD (reference sequence). The CDR3 sequence is CASSESGRTGGAVGELFF. CDR3 nucleotides: TGCGCCAGCAGTGAGTCGGGCCGGACAGGGGGCGCGGTCGGGGAGCTGTTTTTT.

The chain is built from TRBV5-1 and TRBJ2-7; the D gene is possibly TRBD1 (6 bases). The CDR3 totals 13 residues. Looked up from germline, CDR1 is SGHRS and CDR2 is YFSETQ. Trimming pared 5 bases from V and 0 bases from J, leaving 9 bases between. This chain's CDR3 is CASRGTSSYEQYF. The CDR3 region has the DNA TGCGCCAGCAGGGGGACAAGCTCCTACGAGCAGTACTTC. The full variable domain, in which reference TRBV5-1 and TRBJ2-7 provide the parts outside the CDR3, is KAGVTQTPRYLIKTRGQQVTLSCSPISGHRSVSWYQQTPGQGLQFLFEYFSETQRNKGNFPGRFSGRQFSNSRSEMNVSTLELGDSALYLCASRGTSSYEQYFGPGTRLTVT.

The chain combines TRBV10-3 with TRBJ1-2; no definite D call. The CDR3 runs to 13 residues. V was clipped by 3 bases and J by 2 bases, with 7 bases between them. The germline gives CDR1 ENHRY, CDR2 SYGVKD. The CDR3 loop reads CAISEGRNYGYTF. CDR3 coding DNA: TGTGCCATCAGTGAAGGGAGAAACTATGGCTACACCTTC.

The V and J genes are TRBV7-9 and TRBJ2-1; possibly TRBD2 for D (6 bases). The CDR3 runs to 15 residues. Germline V gene lookup returns CDR1 SEHNR and CDR2 FQNEAQ (reference sequence). The V end lost 5 bases, the J end lost 3 bases, and 14 bases lay between the germline ends. This CDR3 reads CASSRKRANYNEQFF. In nucleotides, the CDR3 is TGTGCCAGCAGCCGAAAGCGGGCGAACTACAATGAGCAGTTCTTC.

The chain employs TRBV6-1 and TRBJ2-7; D perhaps matches TRBD1 (5 bases). Germline CDR1 and CDR2: MNHNS and SASEGT. V gave up 6 bases and J gave up 0 bases, with 12 bases separating them. This CDR3 comprises 14 residues. Here the CDR3 DNA reads TGTGCCAGCAGATACCGACAGAGCTCCTACGAGCAGTACTTC. Its translation: CASRYRQSSYEQYF.

The rearrangement links TRBV10-2 to TRBJ1-2; 7 nucleotides agree with TRBD1. J lost 2 bases, V lost 5 bases, and 11 bases had no gene match. The CDR3 sequence is 16 residues long. Germline CDR1 and CDR2: WSHSY and SAAADI. CDR3: CASSPGPTGINYGYTF. In nucleotides, the CDR3 is TGCGCCAGCAGTCCCGGGCCGACAGGGATCAACTATGGCTACACCTTC.

The chain has TRBV27 and TRBJ1-5, with TRBD1 matching over 12 bases. The CDR3 contains 15 residues. Trimming at V came to 5 bases and at J to 6 bases, leaving 5 bases not matched to a gene. CDR1 and CDR2 from the germline V gene are MNHEY and SMNVEV (reference sequence). Here the CDR3 reads CASSPGTGGFQPQHF. In DNA, the CDR3 is TGTGCCAGCAGTCCCGGGACAGGGGGCTTTCAGCCCCAGCATTTT.

V is TRBV5-1 and J is TRBJ1-6, with D maybe TRBD1 (6 bases). Per the germline V gene, CDR1 is SGHRS and CDR2 is YFSETQ. V was trimmed by 4 bases and J by 11 bases, leaving 16 bases between them. This CDR3 is built from 14 residues. CDR3 sequence reads: CASSALQGSAPLHF. The DNA for the CDR3 is TGCGCCAGCAGCGCCTTACAGGGATCGGCACCCCTCCACTTT.

J is TRBJ1-2 and V is TRBV7-8; maybe TRBD1 (5 bases). CDR1 and CDR2 from the germline V gene are SGHVS and FQNEAQ. Trimming cost V 3 bases and J 8 bases, with 16 bases left between them. The CDR3 loop spans 14 amino acids. CDR3 sequence: CASSFGQGLWGYTF. CDR3 DNA sequence: TGTGCCAGCAGCTTTGGGCAGGGTCTATGGGGCTACACCTTC.

The chain joins TRBV7-2 to TRBJ1-6, with 7 bases lining up with TRBD1. This CDR3 region has 15 residues. J gave up 9 bases and V 2 bases, and 7 bases lay outside the gene matches. CDR1 and CDR2 from the germline V gene are SGHTA and FQGNSA. CDR3 region: CASSLLGGTASPLHF. DNA for the CDR3: TGTGCCAGCAGCTTACTTGGGGGGACAGCTTCACCCCTCCACTTT. Full variable domain (missing parts from reference TRBV7-2 and TRBJ1-6): GAGVSQSPSNKVTEKGKDVELRCDPISGHTALYWYRQSLGQGLEFLIYFQGNSAPDKSGLPSDRFSAERTGGSVSTLTIQRTQQEDSAVYLCASSLLGGTASPLHFGNGTRLTVT.

This sequence joins TRBV19 and TRBJ1-5; 8 bases are shared with TRBD1. This CDR3 spans 14 amino acids. The V gene end was trimmed by 9 bases and the J gene end by 4 bases; junction bases not matched to a gene: 8. Looked up from germline, CDR1 is LNHDA and CDR2 is SQIVND (reference sequence). This CDR3 reads CASRTGGSNQPQHF. Here the CDR3 DNA reads TGTGCCAGCCGTACAGGGGGGTCGAATCAGCCCCAGCATTTT.